This T cell receptor beta chain came from a study of T-cell memory formation after mild COVID-19 (TCRdb year 2021). A note on the overall study: TCR sequence clusters from the two donors were largely donor specific. Longitudinal TCRalpha and TCRbeta repertoire sequencing tracked T-cell clones expanding and contracting after mild COVID-19 in a couple of donors. The cohort was made up of two young adult volunteers, one female and one male, who were previously healthy. What the research found in general, with its limitations: From day 15 to 85, contracting clones showed balanced CD4/CD8 phenotypes, whereas a second wave of clones that expanded from day 15 to 37 leaned towards CD4+. Some responding clones were detected in pre-infection memory, suggesting pre-existing cross-reactive memory T cells joined the SARS-CoV-2 response. Contracting CD4+ clones were found mainly in CM and EM memory subsets, while CD8+ clones were enriched in EMRA. Whether the second-wave clones peaking on day 37 were SARS-CoV-2 specific was not confirmed. Only two mild cases were covered by the study, and larger cohorts that include severe cases with pre-infection samples were considered necessary.

Ficoll-Paque density gradient centrifugation was used to isolate PBMCs. In its sample, this clonotype was seen a few times. What antigen it recognizes has not been identified. It has no much larger one-base neighbor in the sample; base qualities were not kept. The CDR1 and CDR2 encoded by the germline V gene (reference sequence) are SGHKS and YYEKEE. Trimming at the junction amounts to 1 base on V and 1 base on J, and the germline ends lie 12 bases apart. Taken from cysteine to phenylalanine, the CDR3 has 17 residues. The only DNA kept is the CDR3, 51 bases in frame from the first base. The listed sequencing device is Illumina NovaSeq 6000. TCRalpha and TCRbeta cDNA libraries were built by 5'RACE with constant-segment primers, adding sample barcodes and unique molecular identifiers. Trizol reagent was used to extract RNA from every sample. Libraries were amplified in two PCR steps, with a second sample barcode and Illumina TruSeq adapters added in the second step. Sequencing of the libraries was done on an Illumina NovaSeq, producing 2 x 150 bp paired-end reads. Under the source paper's analysis protocol: The reads were demultiplexed and collapsed into UMI-guided consensus sequences using migec v1.2.7. Using mixcr v2.1.11, the UMI consensuses were aligned to TRA and TRB V and J templates and assembled into clonotypes. A clonotype was counted as expanded or contracted only when both edgeR and NoisET called the clonotype significant, with the noise models trained on biological replicates. edgeR calls used a false discovery rate-adjusted p below 0.01 and a log2 fold-change threshold of 1. As an exploratory analysis of dynamics, PCA with hierarchical clustering was applied to max-normalized trajectories of the 1000 most abundant clonotypes. Each responding clone was given a CD4 or CD8 phenotype based on the CD4+ and CD8+ repertoires, which had been sequenced separately. Through fastp at Q25 and MiXCR, TCRdb rebuilt clones from the public reads, retaining in-frame beta chains. For every CDR3 protein sequence, its rows merge into one entry that carries the most common genes and DNA. These V and J calls derive from TCRdb rather than the authors' analysis. A total of 150,000 to 200,000 distinct CDR3 sequences appear in this sample, about 18% of them only once. Roughly 3.8% of the sample goes to the ten largest clones.

The V gene is TRBV5-5 and the J gene is TRBJ2-6, with an unclear D gene assignment. Sequencing was performed on PBMCs or a T cell subset sorted from them (not recorded which). The clonotype comes from a man aged 18-30 years who had mild COVID-19 (a few samples of this study predate the infection). The sample titles of this study are shuffled in the database, so cell type and time point are left out; the donor was told from shared clones. CDR3 loop: CASSLPPQASGANVLTF. In nucleotides, the sequence is TGTGCCAGCAGCTTGCCCCCACAAGCGTCTGGGGCCAACGTCCTGACTTTC.